This TCR beta chain was documented in a study of T cell responses to AZD1222 COVID-19 vaccine. The study's findings and limits: White British donors predominated, females outnumbered males, and clonal diversity was possibly underestimated. Regions left unmutated in variants are reportedly the target of nearly half of spike-specific TCRs.

Worth noting for this clone: Its antigen remains unknown.

Only in-frame clones appear in the TCRdb table, and some are missing; sequencing was by immunoSEQ multiplex PCR. The repertoire consists of 130,000 to 150,000 clones, with roughly four fifths occurring once and the leading ten covering around 4.1%. Germline CDR1 SGHDT, CDR2 YYEEEE. The V end was cut by 0 bases, the J end by 2 bases, with 16 bases between. CDR3 size: 17 residues. The chain carries TRBV5-6 and TRBJ2-3; either TRBD1 or TRBD2 may supply D (6 bases each). This sample comprised peripheral blood, obtained on day 0 of MenACWY control vaccination. This sequence was found in an adult in good health. The CDR3 loop reads CASSLVHRGRTTDTQYF. CDR3 nucleotide sequence: TGTGCCAGCAGCTTGGTTCATCGGGGGCGAACCACAGATACGCAGTATTTT.